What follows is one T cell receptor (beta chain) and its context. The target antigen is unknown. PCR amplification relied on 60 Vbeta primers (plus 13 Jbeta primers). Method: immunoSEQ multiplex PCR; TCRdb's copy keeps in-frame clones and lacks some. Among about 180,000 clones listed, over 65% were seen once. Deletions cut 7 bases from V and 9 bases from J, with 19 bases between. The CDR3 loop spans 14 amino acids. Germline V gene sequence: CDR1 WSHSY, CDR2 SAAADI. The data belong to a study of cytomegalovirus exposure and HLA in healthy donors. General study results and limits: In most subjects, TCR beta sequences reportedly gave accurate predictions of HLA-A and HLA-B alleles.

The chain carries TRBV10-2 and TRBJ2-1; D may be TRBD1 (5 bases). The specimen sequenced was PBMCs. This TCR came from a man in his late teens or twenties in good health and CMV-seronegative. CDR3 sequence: CASTQTEGYGEQFF. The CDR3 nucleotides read TGCGCCAGCACACAGACAGAAGGTTACGGTGAGCAGTTCTTC.